This T cell receptor (beta chain) was documented in a study of blood T cell repertoires in COVID-19. Across the whole study: Some COVID-19 samples were acute and others convalescent; all came from the United States, Italy and Spain. PBMCs, B-cell-depleted T cells, or T cells were the source of the cDNA or gDNA that made up the material.

The authors' processing: Reference gene primer amplification gave nucleated cell count estimates. Assay: immunoSEQ multiplex PCR; the TCRdb copy retains only in-frame clones and omits some. D and trimming were read from the DNA, whereas the V and J calls and clone size are those reported in that table. Of about 250,000 clones listed, roughly nine tenths are singletons. Germline V gene lookup returns CDR1 MDHEN and CDR2 SYDVKM. With 7 bases clipped from V and 2 bases from J, the junction kept 2 bases outside the gene matches. This CDR3 has 13 amino acids. The sequencing input was peripheral blood. The sequence was collected from a young man with active or convalescent COVID-19. The chain is built from TRBV28 and TRBJ1-2; 9 bases match TRBD1. CDR3 region: CASITGGNYGYTF. The DNA for the CDR3 is TGTGCCAGCATTACAGGGGGCAACTATGGCTACACCTTC.